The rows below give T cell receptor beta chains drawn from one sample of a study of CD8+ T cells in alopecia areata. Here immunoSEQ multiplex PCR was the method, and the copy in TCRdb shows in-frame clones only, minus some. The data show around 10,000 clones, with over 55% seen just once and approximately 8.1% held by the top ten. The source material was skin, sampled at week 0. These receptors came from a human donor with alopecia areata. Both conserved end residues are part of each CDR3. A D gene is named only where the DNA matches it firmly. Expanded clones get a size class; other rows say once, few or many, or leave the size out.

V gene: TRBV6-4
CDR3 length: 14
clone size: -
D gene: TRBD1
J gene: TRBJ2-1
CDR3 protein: CASSGDSSYNEQFF
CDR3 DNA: TGTGCCAGCAGTGGGGACAGCTCCTACAATGAGCAGTTCTTC

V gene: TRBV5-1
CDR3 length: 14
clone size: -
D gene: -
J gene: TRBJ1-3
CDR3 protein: CASSFGRPGNTIYF
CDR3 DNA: TGCGCCAGCAGCTTCGGCAGGCCTGGAAACACCATATATTTT

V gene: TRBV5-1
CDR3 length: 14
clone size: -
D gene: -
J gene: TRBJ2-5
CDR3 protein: CASSLDGRGGTQYF
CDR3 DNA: TGCGCCAGCAGTTTGGACGGGAGAGGGGGGACCCAGTACTTC

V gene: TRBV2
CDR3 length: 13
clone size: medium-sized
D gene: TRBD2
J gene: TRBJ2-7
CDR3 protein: CATGGTSSYEQYF
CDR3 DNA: TGTGCCACGGGAGGGACTAGCTCCTACGAGCAGTACTTC

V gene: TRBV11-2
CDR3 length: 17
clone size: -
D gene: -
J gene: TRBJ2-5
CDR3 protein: CASSPLELRRGQETQYF
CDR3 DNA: TGTGCCAGCAGCCCCCTCGAACTCCGACGGGGTCAAGAGACCCAGTACTTC

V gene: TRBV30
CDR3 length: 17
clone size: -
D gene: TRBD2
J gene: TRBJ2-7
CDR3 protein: CAWSVGRWSGTLYEQYF
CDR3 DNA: TGTGCCTGGAGTGTAGGGCGTTGGAGCGGGACCCTCTACGAGCAGTACTTC

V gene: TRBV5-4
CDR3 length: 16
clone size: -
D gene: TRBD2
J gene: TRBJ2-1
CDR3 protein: CASSRPSGLGAYEQFF
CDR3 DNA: TGTGCCAGCAGCCGGCCCTCGGGACTAGGAGCATATGAGCAGTTCTTC

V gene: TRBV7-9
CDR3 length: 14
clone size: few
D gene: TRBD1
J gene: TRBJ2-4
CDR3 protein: CASSPTGGRDIQYF
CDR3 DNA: TGTGCCAGCAGCCCAACAGGGGGCCGGGACATTCAGTACTTC

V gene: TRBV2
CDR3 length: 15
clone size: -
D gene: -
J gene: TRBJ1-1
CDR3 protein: CASSGPRRRNTEAFF
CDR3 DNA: TGTGCCAGCAGTGGCCCCCGGAGGAGGAACACTGAAGCTTTCTTT

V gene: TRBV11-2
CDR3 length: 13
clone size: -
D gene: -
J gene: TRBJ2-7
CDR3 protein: CASSLEQSYEQYF
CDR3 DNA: TGTGCCAGCAGCTTAGAGCAGAGCTACGAGCAGTACTTC

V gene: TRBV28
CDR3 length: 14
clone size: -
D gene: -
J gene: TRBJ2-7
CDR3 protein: CASSLQGRSYEQYF
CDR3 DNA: TGTGCCAGCAGTTTACAGGGCCGCTCCTACGAGCAGTACTTC

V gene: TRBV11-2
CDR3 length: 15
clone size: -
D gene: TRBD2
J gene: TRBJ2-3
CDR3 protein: CASSLPGLAADTQYF
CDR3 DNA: TGTGCCAGCAGCTTACCGGGACTAGCAGCAGATACGCAGTATTTT

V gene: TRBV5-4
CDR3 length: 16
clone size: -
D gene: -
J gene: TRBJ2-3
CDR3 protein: CASSQGSQGGGDTQYF
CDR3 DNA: TGTGCCAGCAGCCAGGGGAGTCAGGGAGGTGGAGATACGCAGTATTTT

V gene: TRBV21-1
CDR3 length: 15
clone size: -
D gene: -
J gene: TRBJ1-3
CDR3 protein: CASLSWTQRRNTIYF
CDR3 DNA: TGTGCCAGCCTTTCGTGGACCCAGCGCAGAAACACCATATATTTT

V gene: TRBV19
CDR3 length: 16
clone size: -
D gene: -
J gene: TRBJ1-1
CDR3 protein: CASGQYGRGGDTEAFF
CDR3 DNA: TGTGCCAGTGGACAGTATGGTAGGGGTGGAGACACTGAAGCTTTCTTT

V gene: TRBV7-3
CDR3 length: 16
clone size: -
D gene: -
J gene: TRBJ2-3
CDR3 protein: CASSPRILGGTDTQYF
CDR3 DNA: TGTGCCAGCAGCCCCCGTATCCTCGGAGGCACAGATACGCAGTATTTT

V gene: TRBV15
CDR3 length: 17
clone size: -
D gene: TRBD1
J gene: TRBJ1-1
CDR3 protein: CATSSSRQGAGDTEAFF
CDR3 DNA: TGTGCCACCAGCAGTTCCCGACAGGGAGCAGGTGACACTGAAGCTTTCTTT

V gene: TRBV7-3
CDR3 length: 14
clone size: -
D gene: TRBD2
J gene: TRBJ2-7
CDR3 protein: CASSSGLGGGEQYF
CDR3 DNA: TGTGCCAGCAGCTCAGGACTAGGTGGGGGCGAGCAGTACTTC

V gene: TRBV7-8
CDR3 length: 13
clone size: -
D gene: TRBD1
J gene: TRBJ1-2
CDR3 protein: CASSFRGQGGYTF
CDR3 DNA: TGTGCCAGCAGCTTTCGGGGACAGGGTGGCTACACCTTC

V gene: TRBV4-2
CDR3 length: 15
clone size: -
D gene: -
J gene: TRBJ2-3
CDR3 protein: CASSQLTPGRDTQYF
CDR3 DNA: TGTGCCAGCAGCCAACTGACCCCGGGGAGAGATACGCAGTATTTT

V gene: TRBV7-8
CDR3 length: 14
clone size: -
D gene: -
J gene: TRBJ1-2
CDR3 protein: CASSLGSASYGYTF
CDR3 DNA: TGTGCCAGCAGCTTGGGGAGTGCCTCCTATGGCTACACCTTC

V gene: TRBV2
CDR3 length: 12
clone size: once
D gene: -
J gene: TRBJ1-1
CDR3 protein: CASSVGYTEAFF
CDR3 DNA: TGTGCCAGCAGTGTTGGGTACACTGAAGCTTTCTTT

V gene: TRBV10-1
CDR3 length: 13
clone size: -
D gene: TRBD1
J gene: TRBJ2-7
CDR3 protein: CASAPGQGYEQYF
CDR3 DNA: TGCGCCAGTGCCCCGGGACAGGGGTACGAGCAGTACTTC

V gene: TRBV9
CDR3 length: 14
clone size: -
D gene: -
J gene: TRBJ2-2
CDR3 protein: CASSVYANTGELFF
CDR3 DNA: TGTGCCAGCAGCGTATACGCGAACACCGGGGAGCTGTTTTTT

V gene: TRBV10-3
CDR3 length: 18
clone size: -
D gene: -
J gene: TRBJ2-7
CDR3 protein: CAISEAEGGALEIYEQYF
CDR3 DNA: TGTGCCATCAGTGAGGCCGAAGGGGGGGCCTTAGAGATCTACGAGCAGTACTTC

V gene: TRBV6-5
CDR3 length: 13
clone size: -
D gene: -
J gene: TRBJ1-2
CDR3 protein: CASSPGPLYGYTF
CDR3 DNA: TGTGCCAGCAGTCCCGGACCCCTTTATGGCTACACCTTC

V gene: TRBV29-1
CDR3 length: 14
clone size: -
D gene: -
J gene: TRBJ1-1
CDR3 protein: CSVEIGYLNTEAFF
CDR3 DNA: TGCAGCGTTGAAATTGGGTACTTGAACACTGAAGCTTTCTTT

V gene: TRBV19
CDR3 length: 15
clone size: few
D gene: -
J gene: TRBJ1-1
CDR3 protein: CASRPPGGMRDEAFF
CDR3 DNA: TGTGCCAGTAGGCCCCCCGGTGGGATGAGGGATGAAGCTTTCTTT

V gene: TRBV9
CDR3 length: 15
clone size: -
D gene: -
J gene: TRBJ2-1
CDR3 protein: CASSVLQGGRGEQFF
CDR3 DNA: TGTGCCAGCAGCGTATTGCAGGGGGGCCGGGGTGAGCAGTTCTTC

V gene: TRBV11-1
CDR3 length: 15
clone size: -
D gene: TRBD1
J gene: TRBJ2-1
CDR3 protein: CASSRDRGLLGEQFF
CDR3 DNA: TGTGCCAGCAGCCGGGACAGGGGGCTTCTTGGGGAGCAGTTCTTC

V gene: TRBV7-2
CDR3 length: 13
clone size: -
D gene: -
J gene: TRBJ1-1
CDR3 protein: CASSPYLNTEAFF
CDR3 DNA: TGTGCCAGCAGCCCTTACTTGAACACTGAAGCTTTCTTT

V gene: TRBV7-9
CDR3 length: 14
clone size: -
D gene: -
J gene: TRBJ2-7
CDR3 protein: CASSPPTRGGEQYF
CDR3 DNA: TGTGCCAGCAGCCCTCCGACCAGGGGCGGCGAGCAGTACTTC

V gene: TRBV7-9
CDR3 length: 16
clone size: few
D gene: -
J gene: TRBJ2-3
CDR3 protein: CASSLKGGSGTDTQYF
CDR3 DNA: TGTGCCAGCAGCCTAAAGGGTGGGTCTGGCACAGATACGCAGTATTTT

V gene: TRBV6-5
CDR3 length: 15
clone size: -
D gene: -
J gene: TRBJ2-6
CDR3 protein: CASAGRVSGANVLTF
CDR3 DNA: TGTGCCAGCGCGGGCAGGGTTTCTGGGGCCAACGTCCTGACTTTC

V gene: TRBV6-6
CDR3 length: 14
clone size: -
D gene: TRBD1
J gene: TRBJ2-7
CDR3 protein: CASSQDRTSYEQYF
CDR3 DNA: TGTGCCAGCAGTCAGGACAGGACGTCCTACGAGCAGTACTTC

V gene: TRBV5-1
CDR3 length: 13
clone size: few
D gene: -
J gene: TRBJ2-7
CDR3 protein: CASSLGAYYEQYF
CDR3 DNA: TGCGCCAGCAGCTTGGGAGCGTACTACGAGCAGTACTTC

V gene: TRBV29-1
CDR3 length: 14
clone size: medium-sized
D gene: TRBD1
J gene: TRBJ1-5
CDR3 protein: CSVKDRGVNQPQHF
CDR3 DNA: TGCAGCGTGAAGGACAGGGGTGTTAATCAGCCCCAGCATTTT

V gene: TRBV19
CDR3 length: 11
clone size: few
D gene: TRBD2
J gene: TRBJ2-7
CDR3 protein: CASSPGGEQYF
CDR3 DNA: TGTGCCAGTAGCCCCGGGGGGGAGCAGTACTTC

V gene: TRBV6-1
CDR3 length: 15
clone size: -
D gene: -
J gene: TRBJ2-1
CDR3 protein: CASSEPGTSYNEQFF
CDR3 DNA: TGTGCCAGCAGTGAGCCAGGCACATCCTACAATGAGCAGTTCTTC

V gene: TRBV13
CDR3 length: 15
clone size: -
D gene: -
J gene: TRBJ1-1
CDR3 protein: CASSLGPHEGLGAFF
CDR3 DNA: TGTGCCAGCAGCTTAGGGCCCCACGAAGGGTTAGGAGCTTTCTTT

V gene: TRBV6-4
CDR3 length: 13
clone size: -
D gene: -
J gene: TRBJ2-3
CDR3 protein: CASSGALTDTQYF
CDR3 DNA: TGTGCCAGCAGTGGGGCCCTCACAGATACGCAGTATTTT

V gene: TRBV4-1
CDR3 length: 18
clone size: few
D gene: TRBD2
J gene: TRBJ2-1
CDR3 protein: CASSTGSFMTSGRIEQFF
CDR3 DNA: TGCGCCAGCAGCACGGGCAGCTTTATGACTAGCGGGAGGATAGAGCAGTTCTTC

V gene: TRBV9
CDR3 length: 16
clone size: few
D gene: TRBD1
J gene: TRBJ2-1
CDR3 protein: CASSVSGTGSYNEQFF
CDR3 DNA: TGTGCCAGCAGCGTGTCCGGGACAGGCTCCTACAATGAGCAGTTCTTC

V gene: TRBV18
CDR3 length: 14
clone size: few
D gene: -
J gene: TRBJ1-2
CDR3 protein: CASSPPTESYGYTF
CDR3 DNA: TGTGCCAGCTCACCACCTACGGAGAGCTATGGCTACACCTTC

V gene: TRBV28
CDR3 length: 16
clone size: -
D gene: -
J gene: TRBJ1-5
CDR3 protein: CASATVLGGSNQPQHF
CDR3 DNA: TGTGCCAGCGCCACCGTCTTAGGGGGGAGCAATCAGCCCCAGCATTTT

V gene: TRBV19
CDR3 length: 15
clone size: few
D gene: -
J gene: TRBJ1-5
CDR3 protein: CASTLDGRLGQPQHF
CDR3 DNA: TGTGCCAGTACCCTAGATGGAAGGTTGGGGCAGCCCCAGCATTTT